This T cell receptor beta chain is drawn from a study of type 1 regulatory T cells. Study-wide background: This in vitro CD4 product, T-allo10, is enriched for Tr1 cells and alloantigen-specific.

MiXCR, applied by TCRdb to the reads, yields one record per CDR3 protein. The table includes 80,000 to 100,000 distinct CDR3 sequences, roughly 28% detected once. The V and J ends lost 3 bases and 8 bases, in that order; junction bases with no gene match: 3. The CDR3 has 12 amino acids. The chain recombines TRBV12-3 or TRBV12-4 with TRBJ1-2; 7 nucleotides align to TRBD1. This TCR was sampled from a human donor in good health. Sample: CD4+ T cells, either the whole sample or a sorted fraction (not recorded which). DNA of the CDR3: TGTGCCAGCAGTTTGACAGGGTTGGGCTACACCTTC. Translated: CASSLTGLGYTF.